This T cell receptor (beta chain) originates from a study of OX40 agonist ivuxolimab in advanced cancers. About the study: At just under 85% male, the cohort had a mean age of about 55 years, ranging from 23 to 79. A history of anti-PD-1, anti-PD-L1 or anti-CTLA-4 therapy was acceptable, and approximately 40% had some.

The CDR3 loop spans 14 amino acids. Trimming at V came to 6 bases and at J to 3 bases, leaving 5 bases not matched to a gene. CDR1 and CDR2 from the germline V gene are SQVTM and ANQGSEA. Some clones are missing from TCRdb's copy, which holds only in-frame ones; the method was immunoSEQ multiplex PCR. The sample has 30,000 to 35,000 clones, under 85% seen once. Remarks on this clone: Its antigen is unknown.

Overall study findings and caveats: Both blood CD4+ and CD8+ T cells showed clonal growth by week 6 at 0.1 to 3.0 mg/kg.

Material: CD4+ or CD8+ T cells sorted from blood, obtained in a trial of the OX40 agonist ivuxolimab. The sequence was collected from an adult with an advanced solid tumor such as melanoma, head and neck, liver or kidney cancer. The chain has TRBV29-1 and TRBJ2-1; the match to TRBD2 covers 10 bases. CDR3 DNA sequence: TGCAGCGTGACCGGGACTAGCGTCTACAATGAGCAGTTCTTC. Translated, it gives CSVTGTSVYNEQFF.